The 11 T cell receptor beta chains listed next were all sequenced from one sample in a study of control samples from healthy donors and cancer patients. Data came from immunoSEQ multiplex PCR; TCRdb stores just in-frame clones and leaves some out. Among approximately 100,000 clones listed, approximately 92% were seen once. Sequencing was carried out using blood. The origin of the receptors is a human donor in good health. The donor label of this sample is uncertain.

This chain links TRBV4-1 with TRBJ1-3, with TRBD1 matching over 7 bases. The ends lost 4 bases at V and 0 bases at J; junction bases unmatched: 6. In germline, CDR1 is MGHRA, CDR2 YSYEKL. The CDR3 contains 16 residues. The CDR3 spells CASSPIQGSSGNTIYF. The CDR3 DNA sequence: TGCGCCAGCAGCCCCATACAGGGGAGCTCTGGAAACACCATATATTTT.

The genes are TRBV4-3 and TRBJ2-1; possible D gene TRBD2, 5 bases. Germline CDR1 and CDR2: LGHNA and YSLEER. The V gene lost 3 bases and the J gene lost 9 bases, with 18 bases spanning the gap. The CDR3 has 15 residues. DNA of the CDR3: TGCGCCAGCAGCCATGCAGACGGGCGGGTCACTGAGCAGTTCTTC. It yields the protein CASSHADGRVTEQFF.

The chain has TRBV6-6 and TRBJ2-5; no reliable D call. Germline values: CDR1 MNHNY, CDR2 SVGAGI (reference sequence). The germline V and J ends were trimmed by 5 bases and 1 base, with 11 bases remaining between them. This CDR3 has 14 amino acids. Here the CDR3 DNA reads TGTGCCAGCAGTCCCTCCTTCCCCCAAGAGACCCAGTACTTC. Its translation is CASSPSFPQETQYF.

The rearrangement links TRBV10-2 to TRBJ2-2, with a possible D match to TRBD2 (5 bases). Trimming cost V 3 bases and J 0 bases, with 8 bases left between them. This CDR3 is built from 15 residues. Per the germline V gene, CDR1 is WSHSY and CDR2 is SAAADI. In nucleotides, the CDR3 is TGCGCCAGCAGTGACCAGCGGCCGAACACCGGGGAGCTGTTTTTT. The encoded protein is CASSDQRPNTGELFF.

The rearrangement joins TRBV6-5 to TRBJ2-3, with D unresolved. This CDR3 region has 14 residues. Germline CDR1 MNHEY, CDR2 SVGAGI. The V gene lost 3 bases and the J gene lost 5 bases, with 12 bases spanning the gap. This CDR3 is CASSYYSNRDTQYF. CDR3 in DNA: TGTGCCAGCAGTTATTATTCGAATAGAGATACGCAGTATTTT.

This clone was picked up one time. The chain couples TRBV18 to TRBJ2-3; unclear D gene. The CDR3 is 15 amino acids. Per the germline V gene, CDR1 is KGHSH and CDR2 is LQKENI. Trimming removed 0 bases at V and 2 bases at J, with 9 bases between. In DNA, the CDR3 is TGTGCCAGCTCACCACCGGAGCGAACCACAGATACGCAGTATTTT. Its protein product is CASSPPERTTDTQYF.

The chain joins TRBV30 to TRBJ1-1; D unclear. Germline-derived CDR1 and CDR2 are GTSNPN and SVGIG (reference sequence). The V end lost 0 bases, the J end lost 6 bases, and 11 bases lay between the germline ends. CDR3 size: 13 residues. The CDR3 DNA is TGTGCCTGGAGTGTACGGTCCACGGCTGAAGCTTTCTTT. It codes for CAWSVRSTAEAFF. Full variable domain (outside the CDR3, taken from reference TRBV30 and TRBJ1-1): SQTIHQWPATLVQPVGSPLSLECTVEGTSNPNLYWYRQAAGRGLQLLFYSVGIGQISSEVPQNLSASRPQDRQFILSSKKLLLSDSGFYLCAWSVRSTAEAFFGQGTRLTVV.

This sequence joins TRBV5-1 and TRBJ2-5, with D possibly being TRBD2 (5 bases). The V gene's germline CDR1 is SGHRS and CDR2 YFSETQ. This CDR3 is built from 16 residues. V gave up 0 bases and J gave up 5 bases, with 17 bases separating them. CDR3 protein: CASSLANLAGVETQYF. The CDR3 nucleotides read TGCGCCAGCAGCTTGGCCAATCTAGCCGGGGTGGAGACCCAGTACTTC.

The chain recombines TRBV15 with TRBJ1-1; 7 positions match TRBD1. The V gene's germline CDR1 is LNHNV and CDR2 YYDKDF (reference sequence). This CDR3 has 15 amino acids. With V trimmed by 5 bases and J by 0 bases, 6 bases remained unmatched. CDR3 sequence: CATSQGGQLNTEAFF. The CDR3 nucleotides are TGTGCCACCAGCCAAGGGGGACAGTTGAACACTGAAGCTTTCTTT.

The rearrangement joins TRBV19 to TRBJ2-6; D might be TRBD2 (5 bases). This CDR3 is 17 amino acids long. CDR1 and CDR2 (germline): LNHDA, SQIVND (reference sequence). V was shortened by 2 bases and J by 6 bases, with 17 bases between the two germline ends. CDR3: CASSIRGGLILANVLTF. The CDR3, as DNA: TGTGCCAGTAGTATACGGGGTGGCCTGATTTTGGCCAACGTCCTGACTTTC. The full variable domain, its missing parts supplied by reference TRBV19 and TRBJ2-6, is DGGITQSPKYLFRKEGQNVTLSCEQNLNHDAMYWYRQDPGQGLRLIYYSQIVNDFQKGDIAEGYSVSREKKESFPLTVTSAQKNPTAFYLCASSIRGGLILANVLTFGAGSRLTVL.

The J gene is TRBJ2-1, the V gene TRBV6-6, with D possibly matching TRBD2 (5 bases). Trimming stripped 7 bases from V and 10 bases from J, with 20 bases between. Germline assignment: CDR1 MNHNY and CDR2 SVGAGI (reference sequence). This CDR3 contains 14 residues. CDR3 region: CASTALGATGEQFF. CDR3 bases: TGTGCCAGCACTGCCCTCGGAGCTACGGGGGAGCAGTTCTTC.